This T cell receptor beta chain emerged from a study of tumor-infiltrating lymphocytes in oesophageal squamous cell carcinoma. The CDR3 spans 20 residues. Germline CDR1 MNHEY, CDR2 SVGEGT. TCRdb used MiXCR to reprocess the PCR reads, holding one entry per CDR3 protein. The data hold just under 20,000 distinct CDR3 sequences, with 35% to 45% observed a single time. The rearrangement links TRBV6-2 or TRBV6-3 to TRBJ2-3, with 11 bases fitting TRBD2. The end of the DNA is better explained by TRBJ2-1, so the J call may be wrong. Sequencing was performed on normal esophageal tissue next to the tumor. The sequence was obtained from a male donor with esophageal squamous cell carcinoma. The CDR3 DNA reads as TGTGCCAGCAGTGAATCCGTGACTAGCGGGATCCGGAGCTCCTACAATGAGCAGTTCTTC. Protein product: CASSESVTSGIRSSYNEQFF.